Given below is one T cell receptor (beta chain) in context. The antigen remains unidentified. The source of the sample is a study of T cell repertoires in cytomegalovirus infection. Study information: In public TCR beta signatures, there were indications of both CMV infection and matching HLA type.

Regarding the study as a whole: CMV-specific TCR beta clonotypes restricted by HLA-C were the ones dominating the ex vivo response.

TCRdb re-called the reads with MiXCR, one entry per CDR3 protein. The sample records hundreds of thousands of distinct CDR3 sequences, roughly 42% being singletons. The CDR3 consists of 12 residues. V was trimmed by 1 base and J by 9 bases, leaving 10 bases between them. CDR1 and CDR2 (germline): SEHNR, FQNEAQ (reference sequence). This sequence joins TRBV7-9 and TRBJ2-7, with D possibly matching TRBD1 (6 bases). Sequencing used cultured PBMCs, obtained from culture after CMV antigen stimulation. This TCR was sampled from a human donor in good health (CMV status not recorded). Some clones in this sample may be carry-over from other donors' samples. CDR3 loop: CASSLDPRGQYF. CDR3 nucleotide sequence: TGTGCCAGCAGCTTAGACCCCAGGGGGCAGTACTTC.